This T cell receptor (beta chain) was recovered during a study of PD-1 blockade in classical Hodgkin lymphoma. Only in-frame clones appear in the TCRdb table, and some are missing; sequencing was by immunoSEQ multiplex PCR. Of under 40,000 clones listed, 81% were seen once; the top ten hold about a sixth. Regarding time point: cycle 4 day 1 (C4D1), after more than 5 weeks of nivolumab. There was relapse after autologous stem cell transplantation in every patient, and there was variation in brentuximab vedotin exposure. The CDR3 extends over 14 amino acids. Germline CDR1 reads MDHEN; CDR2 reads SYDVKM. Deletions cut 2 bases from V and 3 bases from J, with 10 bases between.

This TCR was sampled from a human donor with classical Hodgkin lymphoma. The V gene is TRBV28, the J gene TRBJ1-2; D ambiguous. The sample was peripheral blood mononuclear cells (PBMCs), taken before the fourth cycle of nivolumab. CDR3 DNA sequence: TGTGCCAGCAGTTTACCCGGACTTTACTATGGCTACACCTTC. Translation gives CASSLPGLYYGYTF.